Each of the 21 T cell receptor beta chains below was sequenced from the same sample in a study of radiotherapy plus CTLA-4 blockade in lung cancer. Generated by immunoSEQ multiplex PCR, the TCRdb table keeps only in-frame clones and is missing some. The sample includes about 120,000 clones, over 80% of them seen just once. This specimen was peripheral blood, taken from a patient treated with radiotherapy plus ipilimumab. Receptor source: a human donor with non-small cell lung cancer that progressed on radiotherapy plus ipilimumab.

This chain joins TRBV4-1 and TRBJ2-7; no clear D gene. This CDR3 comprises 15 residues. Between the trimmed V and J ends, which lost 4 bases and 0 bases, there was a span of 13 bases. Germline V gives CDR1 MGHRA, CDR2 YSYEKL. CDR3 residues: CASSLDLPVSYEQYF. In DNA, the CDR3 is TGCGCCAGCAGCCTAGATTTACCAGTCTCCTACGAGCAGTACTTC.

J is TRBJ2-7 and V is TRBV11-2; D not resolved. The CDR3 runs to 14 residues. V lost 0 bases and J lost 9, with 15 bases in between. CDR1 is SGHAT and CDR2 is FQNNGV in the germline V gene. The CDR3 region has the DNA TGTGCCAGCAGCTTAGATGGGGTAGGGAAAAGGCAGTACTTC. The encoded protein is CASSLDGVGKRQYF.

The CDR3 spells CASSPIPGQGAHGIYGQPQHF. The CDR3 DNA sequence: TGTGCCAGCAGCCCTATCCCGGGACAGGGGGCTCATGGGATTTACGGTCAGCCCCAGCATTTT. The V call is TRBV4-2, the J call TRBJ1-5; 12 bases map to TRBD1. The CDR3 loop spans 21 amino acids. J was trimmed by 6 bases and V by 4 bases; bases with no gene match: 22. Germline lookup yields CDR1 LGHNA and CDR2 YNFKEQ.

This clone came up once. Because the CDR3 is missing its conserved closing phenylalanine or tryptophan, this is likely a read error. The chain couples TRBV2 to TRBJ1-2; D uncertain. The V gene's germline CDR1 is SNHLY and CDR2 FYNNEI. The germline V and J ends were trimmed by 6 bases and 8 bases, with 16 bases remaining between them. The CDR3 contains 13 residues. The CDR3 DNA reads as TGTGCCAGCAGGGCCACGGGCCTCCGGGGCTACACCTAC. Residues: CASRATGLRGYTY.

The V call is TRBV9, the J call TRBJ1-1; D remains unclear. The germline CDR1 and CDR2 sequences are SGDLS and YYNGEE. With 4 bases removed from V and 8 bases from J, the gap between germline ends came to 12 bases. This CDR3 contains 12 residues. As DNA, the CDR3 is TGTGCCAGCAGCTTTAGGGCTCCAGAAGCTTTCTTT. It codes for CASSFRAPEAFF.

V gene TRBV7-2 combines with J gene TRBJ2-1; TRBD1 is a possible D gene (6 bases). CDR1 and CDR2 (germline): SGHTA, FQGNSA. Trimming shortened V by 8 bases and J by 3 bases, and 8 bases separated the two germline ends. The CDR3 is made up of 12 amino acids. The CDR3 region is CASGDIYNEQFF. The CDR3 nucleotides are TGTGCCAGCGGGGACATCTACAATGAGCAGTTCTTC.

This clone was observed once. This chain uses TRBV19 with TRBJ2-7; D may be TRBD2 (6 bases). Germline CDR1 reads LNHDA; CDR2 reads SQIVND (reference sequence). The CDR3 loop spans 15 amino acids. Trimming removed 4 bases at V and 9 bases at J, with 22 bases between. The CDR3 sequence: CASSTTSRSERGQYF. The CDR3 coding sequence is TGTGCCAGTAGTACGACTAGTCGGTCGGAACGTGGGCAGTACTTC. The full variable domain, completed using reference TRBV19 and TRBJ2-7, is DGGITQSPKYLFRKEGQNVTLSCEQNLNHDAMYWYRQDPGQGLRLIYYSQIVNDFQKGDIAEGYSVSREKKESFPLTVTSAQKNPTAFYLCASSTTSRSERGQYFGPGTRLTVT.

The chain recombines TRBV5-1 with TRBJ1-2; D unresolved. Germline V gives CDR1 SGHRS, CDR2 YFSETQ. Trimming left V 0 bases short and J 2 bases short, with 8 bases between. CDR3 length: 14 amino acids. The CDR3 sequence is CASSLVGQNYGYTF. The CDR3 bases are TGCGCCAGCAGCTTGGTAGGGCAGAACTATGGCTACACCTTC.

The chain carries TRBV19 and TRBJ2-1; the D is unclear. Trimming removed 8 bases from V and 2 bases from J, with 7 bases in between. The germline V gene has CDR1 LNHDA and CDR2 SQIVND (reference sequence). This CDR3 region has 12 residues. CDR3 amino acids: CASGGTYNEQFF. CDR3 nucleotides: TGTGCCAGTGGTGGGACCTACAATGAGCAGTTCTTC.

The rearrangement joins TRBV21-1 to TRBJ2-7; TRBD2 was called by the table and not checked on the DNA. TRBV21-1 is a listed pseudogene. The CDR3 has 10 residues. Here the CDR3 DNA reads TGTGCCAGCAGCAACCTCGAGCAGTACTTC. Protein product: CASSNLEQYF.

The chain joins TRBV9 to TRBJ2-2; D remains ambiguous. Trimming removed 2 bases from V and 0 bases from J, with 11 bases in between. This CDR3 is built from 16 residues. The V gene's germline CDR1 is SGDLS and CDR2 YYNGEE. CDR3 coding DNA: TGTGCCAGCAGCGTGCACGTAACCTCGAACACCGGGGAGCTGTTTTTT. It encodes CASSVHVTSNTGELFF.

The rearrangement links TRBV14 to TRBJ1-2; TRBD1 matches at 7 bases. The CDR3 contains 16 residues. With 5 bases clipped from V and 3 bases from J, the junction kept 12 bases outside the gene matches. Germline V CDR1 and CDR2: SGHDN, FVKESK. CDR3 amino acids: CASSNRHRGRDYGYTF. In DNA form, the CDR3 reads TGTGCCAGCAGCAACCGTCACAGGGGAAGGGACTATGGCTACACCTTC.

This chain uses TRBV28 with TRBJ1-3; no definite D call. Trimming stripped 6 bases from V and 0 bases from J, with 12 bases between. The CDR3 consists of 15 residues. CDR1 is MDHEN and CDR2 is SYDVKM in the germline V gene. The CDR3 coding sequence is TGTGCCAGCAGCCAAGTACTAATCTCTGGAAACACCATATATTTT. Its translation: CASSQVLISGNTIYF.

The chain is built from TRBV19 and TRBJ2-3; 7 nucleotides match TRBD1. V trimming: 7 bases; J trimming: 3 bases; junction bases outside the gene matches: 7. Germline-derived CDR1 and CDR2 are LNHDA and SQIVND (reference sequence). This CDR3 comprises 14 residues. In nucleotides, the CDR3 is TGTGCCAGTAAACCAAAGACAGGGACAGATACGCAGTATTTT. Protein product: CASKPKTGTDTQYF. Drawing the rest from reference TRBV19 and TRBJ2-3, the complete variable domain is DGGITQSPKYLFRKEGQNVTLSCEQNLNHDAMYWYRQDPGQGLRLIYYSQIVNDFQKGDIAEGYSVSREKKESFPLTVTSAQKNPTAFYLCASKPKTGTDTQYFGPGTRLTVL.

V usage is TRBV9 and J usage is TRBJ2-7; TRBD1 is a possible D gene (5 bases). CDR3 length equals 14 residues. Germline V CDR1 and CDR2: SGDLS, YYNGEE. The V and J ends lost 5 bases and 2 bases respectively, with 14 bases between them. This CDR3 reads CASSLRETAYEQYF. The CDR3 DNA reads TGTGCCAGCAGTCTCAGGGAAACCGCCTACGAGCAGTACTTC. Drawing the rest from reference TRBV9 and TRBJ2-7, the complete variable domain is DSGVTQTPKHLITATGQRVTLRCSPRSGDLSVYWYQQSLDQGLQFLIQYYNGEERAKGNILERFSAQQFPDLHSELNLSSLELGDSALYFCASSLRETAYEQYFGPGTRLTVT.

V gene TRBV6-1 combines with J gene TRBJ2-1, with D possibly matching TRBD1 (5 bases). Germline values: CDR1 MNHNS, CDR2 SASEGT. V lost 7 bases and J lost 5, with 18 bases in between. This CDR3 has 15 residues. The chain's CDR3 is CASTPSRGANNEQFF. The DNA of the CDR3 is TGTGCCAGCACGCCATCTAGGGGCGCGAACAATGAGCAGTTCTTC.

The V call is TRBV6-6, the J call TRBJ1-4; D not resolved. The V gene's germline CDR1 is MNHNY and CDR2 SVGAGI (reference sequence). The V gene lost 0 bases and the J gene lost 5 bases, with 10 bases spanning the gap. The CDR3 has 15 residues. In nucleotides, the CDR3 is TGTGCCAGCAGTTACTCTGTTTTTGGGAATGAAAAACTGTTTTTT. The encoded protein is CASSYSVFGNEKLFF.

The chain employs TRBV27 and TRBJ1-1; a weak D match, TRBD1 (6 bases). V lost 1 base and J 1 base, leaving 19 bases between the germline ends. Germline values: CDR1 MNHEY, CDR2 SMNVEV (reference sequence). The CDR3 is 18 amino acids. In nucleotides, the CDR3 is TGTGCCAGCAGTTTATTTCACTTGGGGGCCGCAGAGAACACTGAAGCTTTCTTT. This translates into CASSLFHLGAAENTEAFF.

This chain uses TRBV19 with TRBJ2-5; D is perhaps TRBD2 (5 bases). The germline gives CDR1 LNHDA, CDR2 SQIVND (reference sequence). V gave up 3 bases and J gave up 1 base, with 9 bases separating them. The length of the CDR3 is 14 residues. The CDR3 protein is CASSIEGLQETQYF. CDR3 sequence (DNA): TGTGCCAGTAGTATCGAGGGCCTCCAAGAGACCCAGTACTTC.

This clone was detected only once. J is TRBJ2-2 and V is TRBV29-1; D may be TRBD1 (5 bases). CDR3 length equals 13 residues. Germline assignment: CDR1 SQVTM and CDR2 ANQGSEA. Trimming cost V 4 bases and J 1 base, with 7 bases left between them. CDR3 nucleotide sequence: TGCAGCGTTGCAGGACAGAACACCGGGGAGCTGTTTTTT. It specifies CSVAGQNTGELFF.

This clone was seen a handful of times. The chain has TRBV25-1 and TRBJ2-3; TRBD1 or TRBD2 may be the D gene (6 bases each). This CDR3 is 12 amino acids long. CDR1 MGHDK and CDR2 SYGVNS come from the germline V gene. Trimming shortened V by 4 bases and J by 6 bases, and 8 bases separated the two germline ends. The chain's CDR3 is CASSGRGDTQYF. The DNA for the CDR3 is TGTGCCAGCAGTGGGAGGGGGGATACGCAGTATTTT.